This TCR beta chain was sequenced for a study of cytomegalovirus exposure and HLA in healthy donors (dated by TCRdb to between 2016 and 2019). Study-wide context: An earlier analysis of 587 of the donors reported about 260 Gb of sequence data and around 110 million unique TCR beta sequences obtained from around 190 million T cells. An early release covering approximately 600 HLA-typed donors comprised about 300 gigabases of sequencing data and roughly 85 million unique TCR sequences. The genetic ancestry cluster associated with self-reported Caucasian donors included roughly 84% of the roughly 380 genotyped donors. The study aimed to test whether cataloging public T cell receptors could reveal signatures of past pathogen exposure. The study used immunosequencing to profile the T cell repertoires of 666 subjects and linked those repertoires to cytomegalovirus serostatus. Besides the first cohort of some 670 subjects, a separate validation cohort made up of over 95 different subjects was used. The study combined high-throughput TCR immunosequencing, statistical association of individual TCRs with disease status, and machine learning to predict cytomegalovirus infection status. A later analysis re-examined previously published TCR beta repertoires from more than 550 donors and added high-resolution HLA genotyping to investigate patterns of TCR occurrence. The later analysis used no new phenotypic data to find candidate immune exposures, relying instead on TCR beta sequences and their occurrence across donors. To decide whether each TCR beta V gene segment behaved as functional or pseudogenic, an earlier analysis of approximately 600 of the donors relied on high-throughput TCR beta sequencing. Donor age, sex, ethnicity and CMV serostatus were compiled together with the repertoire data. In a later genetic analysis, genome-wide SNP genotypes for 398 of the 666 donors were used, and that subset was treated as a discovery cohort. Every repertoire in the discovery cohort had been generated on one and the same sequencing platform. HLA typing covered class I and class II loci at four-digit resolution. The number of donors typed differed by locus, with about 629-640 for A, B, C, DRB1 and DQB1, around 560 for DQA1, 600 to 610 for DPA1, and around 460 for DPB1. Because of strong linkage in the cohort, a few DR-DQ haplotypes were treated as single units for association and clustering. Across around 400 genotyped donors of the cohort, an average of roughly 200,000 unique TCR beta nucleotide sequences per donor were sequenced, and approximately 17% of those sequences were non-productive.

Turning to this clone: Its antigen has not been determined. Within one base of it there is no much larger clone, and no base qualities were kept.

Library generation was performed with the immunoSEQ multiplex PCR assay. For the multiplex PCR, a mixture combining 60 forward primers for TCR Vbeta segments and 13 reverse primers for TCR Jbeta segments was used. The CDR3 region of rearranged TCR beta genes was amplified from genomic DNA by a multiplex PCR assay. Amplified TCR beta libraries were sequenced as 87-base-pair reads on the Illumina HiSeq System. For the original study's pipeline: Across the 670 or so repertoires, a later analysis counted some 81 million unique TCR beta chains, around 10 million of which were shared by at least two donors. A nearest-neighbor algorithm error-corrected the raw reads and collapsed the reads into unique sequences, merging closely related sequences to remove PCR and sequencing errors. CDR3 sequences were aligned to IMGT reference sequences to assign V, D and J gene segments. For a sequence to be retained, a match of at least six nucleotides was required to both a V gene segment and a J gene segment. Rearrangements were called productive when the CDR3 lacked stop codons and stayed in frame with V and J; all others were non-productive. CDR3 was defined according to IMGT convention as the region running from the second conserved V-encoded cysteine to the conserved J-encoded phenylalanine. The earlier analysis of about 560 of the donors excluded any sequence lacking an unambiguous match to a single V gene segment. An earlier analysis of 450 to 650 of the donors called V segments functional above 56.7% productive rearrangements and segregating when the between-donor standard deviation exceeded 5%. To diagnose cytomegalovirus status from the catalog of TCR beta chain sequences, a statistical classification framework was built. A later analysis assigned V and J genes by comparing TCR nucleotide sequences with IMGT/GENE-DB human TR gene sequences. In a later analysis, CDR3 sequences and most-parsimonious VDJ recombination scenarios were assigned using the TCRdist pipeline. A later analysis defined each TCR beta chain by its CDR3 amino acid sequence plus V-gene family, and excluded reads lacking a unique V-gene family. To address suspected cross-contamination and a sequencing artifact, a later analysis removed roughly 640 highly shared, low-generation-probability nucleotide sequences. A later analysis calculated a clonal expansion index for each public chain from normalized within-repertoire ranks of inferred template counts. A later analysis computed generation probabilities with a VDJ recombination model fitted to out-of-frame rearrangements, and checked the results against IGoR. A later analysis scored TCR-TCR, TCR-HLA and TCR-CMV co-occurrence with hypergeometric tests, applying a repertoire-size bias correction to TCR pairs. A later analysis estimated false discovery rates by permuting HLA or CMV assignments 20 times. A later analysis grouped co-occurring TCRs with DBSCAN, adding TCRdist sequence similarity when clustering within HLA-allele-positive subsets. Repertoires with fewer than 30,000 or more than 120,000 public chains were left out of co-occurrence clustering, as were a handful of repertoires with anomalous nucleotide sharing. In TCRdb, the immuneACCESS table is reduced to in-frame sequences with V and J assigned. These tables do not hold every clone; where another copy was compared, an unresolved V gene accounts for under half, and the others remain unexplained. V and J calls and clone size are given by that table; D and trimming were obtained from the DNA. Recorded for this sample are 40,000 to 45,000 clones; 51% of them occurred a single time. Jointly, the top ten make up approximately 5.5% of the sample.

V is pared back by 4 bases and J by 7 bases, with 8 bases lying between the germline termini. Inclusive of the bounding cysteine and phenylalanine, the CDR3 is 12 residues long. The kept DNA is CDR3 alone, 36 bases in frame from the first base. The germline V gene gives CDR1 as SGHTA and CDR2 as FQGNSA. The cohort was made up of hundreds of healthy bone marrow donors. At the time of sampling, all cohort members were nominally healthy, though unrecorded immune exposures were likely present. The donor tested CMV seronegative and was one of the 352 seronegative cohort members. Every donor gave a peripheral blood sample, and the peripheral blood mononuclear cells from that sample were used for TCR beta sequencing. The Qiagen DNeasy Blood Extraction Kit was used to extract genomic DNA from the blood cell samples. General findings and caveats noted by the study authors: While some public TCRs were present in many individuals, most TCR sequences turned up only very rarely across donors. Because HLA typing was unavailable for some donors at each locus, only the typed subset was used in association tests. Broadly in line with IMGT annotations, most TCR beta V segments showed up in productive rearrangements about 90% or about 30% of the time in an earlier analysis of 450 to 600 of the donors. A further reported finding was that TCR beta sequences accurately predicted the HLA-A and HLA-B alleles for most subjects in the first cohort. The classifier was reported to diagnose cytomegalovirus status with high specificity and sensitivity in both the original cohort and the validation cohort. Correlated functional status among segregating V segments might be attributable to linkage disequilibrium, but an unknown experimental factor could not be ruled out. A later analysis found that HLA-associated TCR beta chains were more clonally expanded and had lower generation probabilities than equally common non-associated chains. Immune exposure information for the cohort was limited to CMV serostatus. A total of fewer than 200 TCR beta chains were listed by the study as associated with cytomegalovirus. A later analysis reported that several top co-occurrence clusters appeared linked to parvovirus B19, influenza, CMV and Epstein-Barr virus. In a later analysis, over 15,000 TCR beta sequences were associated with specific HLA alleles at a false discovery rate of 0.05. The earlier analysis of almost 600 of the donors excluded around 17 rarely observed V segments, including chromosome 9 orphons, because counts were too low. In a later genetic analysis, fewer N-insertions in productive TCRs were reported among donors in an Asian-associated ancestry cluster than the roughly 710-donor mean. In a later genetic analysis, a missense DCLRE1C variant was associated with V-gene and J-gene trimming of TCR beta chains, and the association was replicated in an independent cohort. In a later analysis, most CMV-associated TCR beta chains were found to appear HLA-restricted, with HLA associations seemingly driven largely by CMV exposure. The presence/absence analyses assumed that sequencing depth was roughly uniform across donors, and that assumption may not be true. A few of the identified cytomegalovirus-associated TCR beta chains were confirmed in vitro to be specific for cytomegalovirus antigens. Strong co-occurrence of HLA alleles, especially DR and DQ, made assigning TCR associations to individual alleles difficult. The authors suggested that the approach could potentially be generalized to other disease states and immunological phenotypes. In a later analysis, TCR association rates were found to vary across HLA loci, with the most associated TCRs seen for DRB1 alleles and the fewest for HLA-C alleles. This cohort had only TCR beta chains sequenced, and the lack of alpha or paired-chain data limited which features could be detected. Because the 87-base-pair reads could not distinguish some IMGT-functional V segments, including TRBV6-2 and TRBV6-3, those segments were excluded. The sequencing pipeline was judged likely to have produced a cluster of highly shared sequence variants as a technical artifact.

The sample consisted of PBMCs. The clonotype comes from a man between 60 and 75 years old in good health and CMV-seronegative. This chain joins TRBV7-2 to TRBJ1-5; the D gene remains uncertain. The CDR3 has the sequence CASSSPAQPQHF. The nucleotides read TGTGCCAGCAGCTCACCCGCGCAGCCCCAGCATTTT.